The 29 T cell receptor beta chains below all came from one sample that was sequenced in a study of T-cell memory formation after mild COVID-19. One entry per CDR3 protein, called by TCRdb with MiXCR from the 5' RACE reads. The sample includes 540,000 or so distinct CDR3 sequences, around 21% of them seen just once. The specimen was PBMCs or a T cell subset sorted from them (not recorded which). Every receptor here comes from an adult woman who had mild COVID-19 (a few samples of this study predate the infection). Cell type and time point are not known.

This clonotype has just a few counts. The CDR3 region is CASSFTGREGYTF. Written as DNA, the CDR3 is TGTGCCAGCAGTTTTACAGGGAGGGAAGGCTACACCTTC. V usage is TRBV12-3 or TRBV12-4 and J usage is TRBJ1-2; D might be TRBD1 (6 bases). This CDR3 has 13 amino acids. V lost 3 bases and J lost 8, with 13 bases in between.

The CDR3 nucleotides read TGTGCCAGCAAGTGGGGGGCAGATTTAGAGACCCAGTACTTC. Amino acids: CASKWGADLETQYF. This chain joins TRBV2 and TRBJ2-5; possibly TRBD1 or TRBD2 for D (6 bases each). V shed 7 bases and J shed 4 bases, with 16 bases lying between them. CDR3 length: 14 residues. The germline V gene encodes CDR1 SNHLY and CDR2 FYNNEI.

The CDR3 DNA follows: TGTGCCAGCAGCGTAGAGGGGCAGCCGAGCTCCTATAATTCACCCCTCCACTTT. It translates to CASSVEGQPSSYNSPLHF. The chain carries TRBV9 and TRBJ1-6; tentatively, D is TRBD1 (5 bases). The CDR3 sequence is 18 residues long. Germline CDR1 SGDLS, CDR2 YYNGEE. Trimming left V 0 bases short and J 0 bases short, with 13 bases between.

This clonotype was counted between two and nine times. Here the CDR3 reads CASSRGGTSTDTQYF. The CDR3 nucleotides read TGTGCCAGCAGCCGCGGGGGGACTAGCACAGATACGCAGTATTTT. The chain couples TRBV5-4 to TRBJ2-3; 8 bases agree with TRBD2. CDR1 is SGHNT, CDR2 YYREEE, per germline (reference sequence). Trimming removed 4 bases from V and 0 bases from J; junction bases left unmatched: 4. This CDR3 contains 15 residues.

This clonotype was recorded once. The rearrangement links TRBV3-1 to TRBJ2-1; 11 nucleotides align to TRBD2. The CDR3 consists of 19 residues. V lost 0 bases and J lost 6; bases outside the gene matches: 13. CDR1 is LGHDT, CDR2 YNNKEL, per germline (reference sequence). The CDR3 sequence is CASSQDDDWGSGRVNEQFF. DNA of the CDR3: TGTGCCAGCAGCCAAGACGACGATTGGGGTAGCGGGAGGGTCAATGAGCAGTTCTTC.

In this sample, this clonotype turned up many times. The V gene is TRBV7-2, the J gene TRBJ2-5; D ambiguous. The V and J ends lost 4 bases and 1 base respectively, with 22 bases between them. The CDR3 contains 18 residues. Germline V gene sequence: CDR1 SGHTA, CDR2 FQGNSA. CDR3: CASSSVYYSFSLQETQYF. In nucleotides, the CDR3 is TGTGCCAGCAGCTCGGTGTACTACAGTTTTTCCCTCCAAGAGACCCAGTACTTC.

This clonotype was seen a few times. The chain is built from TRBV3-1 and TRBJ2-3; D not certain. The CDR3 length is 15 residues. The germline V gene has CDR1 LGHDT and CDR2 YNNKEL (reference sequence). V was cut by 1 base and J by 2 bases, with 10 bases left in between. CDR3 amino acids: CASSQVSAATDTQYF. In DNA, the CDR3 is TGTGCCAGCAGCCAAGTGAGTGCGGCCACAGATACGCAGTATTTT.

This clonotype was observed a few times. At one of its ends the junction is not consistent with the germline gene, which may arise from a read error. The chain uses TRBV7-7 and TRBJ2-1; 7 nucleotides agree with TRBD2. Per the germline V gene, CDR1 is SSHAT and CDR2 is FNYEAQ (reference sequence). The CDR3 runs to 15 residues. CDR3 nucleotide sequence: TGTGCTAGCAGCCCCGACGGCGGGAGTATGTATGAGCAGTTCTTC. Its protein is CASSPDGGSMYEQFF.

This clonotype was detected only a few times. This rearrangement joins TRBV5-1 to TRBJ1-1, with D possibly matching TRBD1 (6 bases). This CDR3 comprises 16 residues. Germline values: CDR1 SGHRS, CDR2 YFSETQ. Trimming left V 6 bases short and J 5 bases short, with 23 bases between. The CDR3 sequence: CASTLDRLERRTEAFF. For the CDR3, the DNA is TGCGCCAGCACTTTAGACAGGCTGGAGCGCCGGACTGAAGCTTTCTTT.

This clonotype was seen more than once but under ten times. This chain joins TRBV5-1 and TRBJ1-5, with TRBD1 matching 8 bases. Germline V gene sequence: CDR1 SGHRS, CDR2 YFSETQ. The CDR3 consists of 16 residues. With 4 bases clipped from V and 5 bases from J, the junction kept 11 bases outside the gene matches. CDR3 nucleotides: TGCGCCAGCAGCCCACATCCCAGGGGGCAGGATCAGCCCCAGCATTTT. This gives the protein CASSPHPRGQDQPQHF.

This clonotype turned up a few times. The chain employs TRBV27 and TRBJ2-7, with 12 bases lining up with TRBD1. The CDR3 sequence is 16 residues long. Germline CDR1 and CDR2: MNHEY and SMNVEV (reference sequence). V lost 3 bases, J lost 7 bases, and 10 bases stayed unmatched. CDR3 bases: TGTGCCAGCAGTTTCACCGGGACAGGGGGCTCCTGGGAGCAGTACTTC. It encodes CASSFTGTGGSWEQYF.

This chain uses TRBV6-5 with TRBJ2-3; 8 nucleotides agree with TRBD2. V lost 6 bases and J lost 1; bases outside the gene matches: 6. The CDR3 covers 15 residues. Germline V gives CDR1 MNHEY, CDR2 SVGAGI. This CDR3 is CASSVIAGRTDTQYF. As DNA, the CDR3 is TGTGCCAGCAGCGTTATAGCGGGACGCACAGATACGCAGTATTTT.

The rearrangement uses TRBV19 and TRBJ2-3; no clear D. The CDR3 extends over 13 amino acids. Germline V CDR1 and CDR2: LNHDA, SQIVND (reference sequence). V lost 7 bases, J lost 3 bases, and 11 bases lay in between. The CDR3 loop is CASTEQYTDTQYF. The CDR3 DNA reads TGTGCCAGTACCGAACAGTATACAGATACGCAGTATTTT.

The chain employs TRBV24-1 and TRBJ2-1; 7 nucleotides agree with TRBD2. J gave up 8 bases and V 7 bases, and 13 bases lay outside the gene matches. CDR1 is KGHDR and CDR2 is SFDVKD in the germline V gene. The CDR3 extends over 15 amino acids. For the CDR3, the DNA is TGTGCCACCAGCGGGAGCGGGACTCACGGCTATGAGCAGTTCTTC. Translated, it gives CATSGSGTHGYEQFF.

This clonotype came up once. The CDR3 region is CASSQVAPGGPTDTQYF. The CDR3, as DNA: TGTGCCAGCAGCCAAGTCGCCCCGGGGGGGCCCACAGATACGCAGTATTTT. The J gene is TRBJ2-3, the V gene TRBV4-2, with 8 positions matching TRBD2. V was pared by 1 base and J by 2 bases, with 8 bases of the junction left unmatched. CDR3 size: 17 residues. Germline V gene lookup returns CDR1 LGHNA and CDR2 YNFKEQ.

The chain carries TRBV24-1 and TRBJ2-7, with TRBD1 matching over 12 bases. The CDR3 has 15 amino acids. Germline V gene sequence: CDR1 KGHDR, CDR2 SFDVKD. J was trimmed by 3 bases and V by 5 bases; bases with no gene match: 4. CDR3 coding DNA: TGTGCCACCAGTGGGGGACAGGGGGCGGGCTACGAGCAGTACTTC. Protein product: CATSGGQGAGYEQYF.

This clonotype was counted a few times. The chain couples TRBV7-8 to TRBJ1-6; perhaps TRBD1 as D (6 bases). Trimming removed 3 bases from V and 3 bases from J, with 9 bases in between. The germline V gene has CDR1 SGHVS and CDR2 FQNEAQ. There are 15 residues in the CDR3. Here the CDR3 reads CASSFGGRYNSPLHF. In DNA form, the CDR3 reads TGTGCCAGCAGCTTTGGGGGGCGCTATAATTCACCCCTCCACTTT.

Only a few counts were recorded for this clonotype. This chain connects TRBV30 to TRBJ1-5, with a weak D call TRBD1 (6 bases). Trimming took off 2 bases at V and 7 bases at J, with 18 bases between the two ends. The V gene's germline CDR1 is GTSNPN and CDR2 SVGIG (reference sequence). The CDR3 sequence is 15 residues long. The CDR3 region has the DNA TGTGCCTGGAGTCCTAGGGGGGGCTCTGGCCAGCCCCAGCATTTT. Its translation: CAWSPRGGSGQPQHF.

The chain couples TRBV24-1 to TRBJ2-1; D is unresolved. The V end was cut by 7 bases, the J end by 5 bases, with 11 bases between. Germline CDR1 KGHDR, CDR2 SFDVKD. This CDR3 contains 13 residues. The DNA for the CDR3 is TGTGCCACCAGCCAAGAGGCTAACAATGAGCAGTTCTTC. Translated: CATSQEANNEQFF.

This clonotype was counted many times. The chain is built from TRBV2 and TRBJ2-7; 8 nucleotides match TRBD1. Germline CDR1 reads SNHLY; CDR2 reads FYNNEI. This CDR3 comprises 15 residues. V shed 4 bases, J shed 4 bases, and the junction held 9 bases outside the gene matches. As DNA, the CDR3 is TGTGCCAGCAGTGGAGGACAGGGCGGGTATTACGAGCAGTACTTC. Translation gives CASSGGQGGYYEQYF. The variable domain in full, completed from reference TRBV2 and TRBJ2-7, reads EPEVTQTPSHQVTQMGQEVILRCVPISNHLYFYWYRQILGQKVEFLVSFYNNEISEKSEIFDDQFSVERPDGSNFTLKIRSTKLEDSAMYFCASSGGQGGYYEQYFGPGTRLTVT.

J is TRBJ1-2 and V is TRBV9, with TRBD1 matching 9 bases. This CDR3 spans 14 amino acids. J was trimmed by 13 bases and V by 2 bases; bases with no gene match: 12. In germline, CDR1 is SGDLS, CDR2 YYNGEE. The CDR3 region is CASSVAGQGGLGTF. The DNA of the CDR3 is TGTGCCAGCAGCGTCGCGGGACAGGGAGGGTTGGGCACCTTC. The full variable domain, completed using reference TRBV9 and TRBJ1-2, is DSGVTQTPKHLITATGQRVTLRCSPRSGDLSVYWYQQSLDQGLQFLIQYYNGEERAKGNILERFSAQQFPDLHSELNLSSLELGDSALYFCASSVAGQGGLGTFGSGTRLTVV.

This clonotype was detected ten times or more. This rearrangement joins TRBV5-1 to TRBJ2-7, with TRBD2 as a possible D gene (5 bases). The germline V and J ends were trimmed by 1 base and 3 bases, with 11 bases remaining between them. The CDR3 is made up of 14 amino acids. Germline V CDR1 and CDR2: SGHRS, YFSETQ. The CDR3 here is CASSLSSGSYEQYF. The CDR3, as DNA: TGCGCCAGCAGCTTGTCGTCGGGGAGCTACGAGCAGTACTTC.

This clonotype was counted a few times. The chain is built from TRBV5-1 and TRBJ2-7; TRBD1 is a possible D gene (6 bases). The germline gives CDR1 SGHRS, CDR2 YFSETQ. V lost 4 bases, J lost 3 bases, and 14 bases lay in between. The CDR3 length is 14 residues. CDR3 protein: CASSPGQSNYEQYF. Here the CDR3 DNA reads TGCGCCAGCAGCCCTGGACAGAGTAACTACGAGCAGTACTTC.

The chain joins TRBV5-6 to TRBJ1-5, with 7 bases fitting TRBD1. CDR3 length: 21 residues. V shed 1 base and J 3 bases; nucleotides not matched to a gene: 22. Looked up from germline, CDR1 is SGHDT and CDR2 is YYEEEE. The CDR3: CASSLTTSYFKGADVNQPQHF. The CDR3 DNA reads as TGTGCCAGCAGCTTGACTACGTCGTACTTCAAGGGGGCGGATGTCAATCAGCCCCAGCATTTT.

The chain carries TRBV12-3 or TRBV12-4 and TRBJ2-7; the D gene is possibly TRBD2 (5 bases). There are 15 residues in the CDR3. The V gene lost 5 bases and the J gene lost 0 bases, with 14 bases spanning the gap. CDR3 sequence reads: CASSRTTGSSYEQYF. As DNA, the CDR3 is TGTGCCAGCAGTCGAACGACGGGAAGCTCCTACGAGCAGTACTTC.

The chain couples TRBV19 to TRBJ1-2, with a possible D match to TRBD1 (6 bases). The CDR3 runs to 14 residues. V was clipped by 2 bases and J by 1 base, with 8 bases between them. CDR1 LNHDA and CDR2 SQIVND come from the germline V gene (reference sequence). In DNA, the CDR3 is TGTGCCAGTAGTATAAACAGGGATAACTATGGCTACACCTTC. Translated: CASSINRDNYGYTF.

A few counts support this clonotype. CDR3 bases: TGTGCCAGCAGCAGATATGAGGCAGGCTACACCTTC. It is translated as CASSRYEAGYTF. J is TRBJ1-2 and V is TRBV5-5, with D hard to call. The CDR3 extends over 12 amino acids. The V and J ends lost 4 bases and 8 bases respectively, with 12 bases between them. Germline CDR1 SGHKS, CDR2 YYEKEE (reference sequence).

There are a few counts of this clonotype. The gene calls are TRBV29-1 and TRBJ2-3; TRBD1 or TRBD2 may be the D gene (6 bases each). V was shortened by 4 bases and J by 1 base, with 12 bases between the two germline ends. CDR1 is SQVTM and CDR2 is ANQGSEA in the germline V gene. This CDR3 is built from 14 residues. This CDR3 is CSVGLGGGTDTQYF. DNA of the CDR3: TGCAGCGTTGGACTAGGGGGAGGCACAGATACGCAGTATTTT.

V is TRBV6-5 and J is TRBJ2-7; 9 bases fit TRBD1. This CDR3 region has 15 residues. Germline V lookup: CDR1 MNHEY, CDR2 SVGAGI. The V segment lost 2 bases and the J segment 2 bases; nucleotides outside the gene matches: 4. CDR3 bases: TGTGCCAGCAGTTACCGCGGGACAGGGCCCTACGAGCAGTACTTC. As protein: CASSYRGTGPYEQYF.